This TCR beta chain was sequenced during a study of T cells in Graves' hyperthyroidism and ophthalmopathy. This clonotype was seen a few times. The source material, RNA transcripts, was used to amplify TCR beta CDR3 regions. Carried out on the TCR CDR3, a first-round RT-PCR used the HTBI primer set. MiXCR, applied by TCRdb to the multiplex PCR reads, yields one record per CDR3 protein. The data show over 700,000 distinct CDR3 sequences, with approximately 40% seen just once and roughly 31% held by the top ten. Between the trimmed V and J ends, which lost 7 bases and 4 bases, there was a span of 11 bases. The germline CDR1 and CDR2 sequences are MNHNY and SVGAGI (reference sequence). The CDR3 covers 13 residues.

Material for sequencing was blood. This TCR was sampled from a woman between 40 and 50 years old with Graves' hyperthyroidism. The chain is built from TRBV6-6 and TRBJ1-3; weak D call: TRBD1 (6 bases). The CDR3 DNA reads TGTGCCAGCACCATCGACAGGGGAAACACCATATATTTT. As protein: CASTIDRGNTIYF.